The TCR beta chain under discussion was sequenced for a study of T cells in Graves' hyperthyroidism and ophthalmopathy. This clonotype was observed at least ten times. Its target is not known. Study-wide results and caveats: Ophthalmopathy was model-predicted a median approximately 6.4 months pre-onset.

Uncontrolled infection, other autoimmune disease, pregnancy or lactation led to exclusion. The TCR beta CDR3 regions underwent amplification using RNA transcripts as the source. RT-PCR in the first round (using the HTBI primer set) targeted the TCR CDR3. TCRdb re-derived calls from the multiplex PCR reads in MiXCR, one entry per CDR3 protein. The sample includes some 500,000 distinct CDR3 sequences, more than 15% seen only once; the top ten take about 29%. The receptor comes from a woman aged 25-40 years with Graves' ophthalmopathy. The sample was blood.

The CDR3 DNA reads as TGTGCCACGGAGGGGGGGAACACCGGGGAGCTGTTTTTT. Encoded protein: CATEGGNTGELFF. V is TRBV24-1 and J is TRBJ2-2; the D call may be TRBD1 or TRBD2 (6 bases each). The CDR3 loop spans 13 amino acids. Trimming cost V 10 bases and J 1 base, with 9 bases left between them. The germline gives CDR1 KGHDR, CDR2 SFDVKD.